The present entry profiles one TCR beta chain with its context. This sample is part of a study of T-cell reconstitution after alpha-beta-depleted transplantation in children. Between the trimmed V and J ends, which lost 1 base and 6 bases, there was a span of 9 bases. This CDR3 contains 14 residues. The germline CDR1 and CDR2 sequences are ENHRY and SYGVKD. Preparation of the TCRbeta library involved a method that used unique molecular identifiers. Each CDR3 protein is one row after TCRdb ran MiXCR on the PCR reads. The sample includes fewer than 750,000 distinct CDR3 sequences, more than 20% of them seen just once.

This sequence joins TRBV10-3 and TRBJ2-2; D unclear. The receptor's source is a boy younger than two with Wiskott-Aldrich syndrome, due to receive a stem cell transplant. Sequenced here: PBMCs, sampled before TCRalphabeta/CD19-depleted stem cell transplant. The CDR3: CAISELGDAGELFF. The CDR3, as DNA: TGTGCCATCAGTGAGTTAGGAGATGCCGGGGAGCTGTTTTTT.